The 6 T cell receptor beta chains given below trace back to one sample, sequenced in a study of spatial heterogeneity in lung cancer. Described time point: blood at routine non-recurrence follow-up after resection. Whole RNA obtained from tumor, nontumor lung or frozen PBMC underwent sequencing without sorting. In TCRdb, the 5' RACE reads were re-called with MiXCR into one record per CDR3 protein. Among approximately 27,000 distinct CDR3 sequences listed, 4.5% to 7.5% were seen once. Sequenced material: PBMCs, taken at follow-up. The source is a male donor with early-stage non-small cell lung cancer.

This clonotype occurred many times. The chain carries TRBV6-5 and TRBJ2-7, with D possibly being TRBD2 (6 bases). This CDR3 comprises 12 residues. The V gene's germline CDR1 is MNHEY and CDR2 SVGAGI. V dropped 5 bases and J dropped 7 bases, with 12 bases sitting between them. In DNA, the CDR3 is TGTGCCAGCAGTGGACCCGGAGGGGAGCAGTACTTC. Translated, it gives CASSGPGGEQYF.

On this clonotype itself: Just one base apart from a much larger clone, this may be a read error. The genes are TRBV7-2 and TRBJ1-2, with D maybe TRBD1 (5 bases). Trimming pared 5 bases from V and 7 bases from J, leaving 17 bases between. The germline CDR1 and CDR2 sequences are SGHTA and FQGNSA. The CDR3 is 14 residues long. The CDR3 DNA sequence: TGTGCCAGCAGCCGAGAAGCAGGGAGACGTGGCTACACCTTC. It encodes CASSREAGRRGYTF. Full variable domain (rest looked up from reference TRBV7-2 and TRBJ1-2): GAGVSQSPSNKVTEKGKDVELRCDPISGHTALYWYRQSLGQGLEFLIYFQGNSAPDKSGLPSDRFSAERTGGSVSTLTIQRTQQEDSAVYLCASSREAGRRGYTFGSGTRLTVV.

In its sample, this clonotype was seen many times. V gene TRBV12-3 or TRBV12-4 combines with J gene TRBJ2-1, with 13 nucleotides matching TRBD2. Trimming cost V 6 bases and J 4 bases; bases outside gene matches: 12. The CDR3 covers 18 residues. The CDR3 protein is CASREHGLAGANYNEQFF. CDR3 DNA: TGTGCCAGCAGGGAACATGGACTAGCGGGGGCGAATTACAATGAGCAGTTCTTC.

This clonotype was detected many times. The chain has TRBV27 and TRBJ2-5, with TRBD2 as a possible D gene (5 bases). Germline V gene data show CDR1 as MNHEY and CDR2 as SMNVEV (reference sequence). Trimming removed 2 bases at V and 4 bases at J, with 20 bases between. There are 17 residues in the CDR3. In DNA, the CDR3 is TGTGCCAGCAGTTTAAGTCGGCTAGCCCATAGACGAGAGACCCAGTACTTC. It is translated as CASSLSRLAHRRETQYF.

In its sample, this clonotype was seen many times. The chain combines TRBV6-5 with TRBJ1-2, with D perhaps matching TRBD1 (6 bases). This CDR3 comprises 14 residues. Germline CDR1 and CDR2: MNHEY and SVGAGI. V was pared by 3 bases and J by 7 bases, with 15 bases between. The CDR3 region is CASSYIGGAVGYTF. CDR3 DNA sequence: TGTGCCAGCAGTTATATTGGGGGCGCGGTTGGCTACACCTTC.

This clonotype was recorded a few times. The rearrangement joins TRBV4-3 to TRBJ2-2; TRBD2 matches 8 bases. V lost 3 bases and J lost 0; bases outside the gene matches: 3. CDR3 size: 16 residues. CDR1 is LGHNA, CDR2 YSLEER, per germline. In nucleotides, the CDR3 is TGCGCCAGCAGCCAGCCGGGAGGGACGAACACCGGGGAGCTGTTTTTT. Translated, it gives CASSQPGGTNTGELFF.